This TCR beta chain was identified in a study of blood T cells in healthy people across ages. Findings of the study overall: Diversity estimated from one million T cells was considered an underestimate.

The CDR3 contains 15 residues. From germline, CDR1 is SGHTA and CDR2 FQGNSA. V lost 5 bases, J lost 1 base, and 12 bases lay in between. This clonotype was observed a handful of times. What it recognizes is unknown. Alongside a J-beta primer mix, a sample-barcoded 5' primer served in a second PCR lasting about 7 to 12 cycles. TCRdb re-analysed the 5' RACE reads in MiXCR, keeping a single row per CDR3 protein. The data contain about 780,000 distinct CDR3 sequences, roughly 60% of them singletons. The rearrangement links TRBV7-2 to TRBJ1-5; possibly TRBD1 for D (5 bases). The receptor comes from a man aged 25 to 45 in good health. Sequencing was carried out using blood. The CDR3 DNA reads as TGTGCCAGCAGCCTCGTGGGGGAGAGCAATCAGCCCCAGCATTTT. It codes for CASSLVGESNQPQHF.